Below, 20 T cell receptor beta chains from the same sample are listed, as sequenced in a study of cytomegalovirus exposure and HLA in healthy donors. The PCR ran on 60 Vbeta and 13 Jbeta primers. The protocol was immunoSEQ multiplex PCR, while the TCRdb copy is restricted to in-frame clones and leaves out a portion. The profile shows over 150,000 clones, 70% to 80% of them singletons. Sequenced material: PBMCs. These receptors were obtained from a woman in her 30s in good health and CMV-seronegative.

The gene calls are TRBV14 and TRBJ2-7, with 12 bases fitting TRBD1. CDR1 SGHDN and CDR2 FVKESK come from the germline V gene. The CDR3 loop spans 14 amino acids. V lost 1 base and J lost 6; bases outside the gene matches: 1. The CDR3 is CASSQGGQGAEQYF. The CDR3, as DNA: TGTGCCAGCAGCCAAGGGGGACAGGGGGCCGAGCAGTACTTC.

The chain has TRBV14 and TRBJ1-1; D remains unclear. Germline CDR1 reads SGHDN; CDR2 reads FVKESK. V was shortened by 7 bases and J by 1 base, with 13 bases between the two germline ends. The CDR3 consists of 14 residues. The CDR3 bases are TGTGCCAGCACCCCCTTGGGAGAGAACACTGAAGCTTTCTTT. Protein: CASTPLGENTEAFF. Combining the CDR3 with reference TRBV14 and TRBJ1-1 gives the whole variable domain EAGVTQFPSHSVIEKGQTVTLRCDPISGHDNLYWYRRVMGKEIKFLLHFVKESKQDESGMPNNRFLAERTGGTYSTLKVQPAELEDSGVYFCASTPLGENTEAFFGQGTRLTVV.

The chain links TRBV27 to TRBJ2-7; TRBD2 matches at 8 bases. V trimming: 2 bases; J trimming: 5 bases; junction bases outside the gene matches: 5. Germline V CDR1 and CDR2: MNHEY, SMNVEV (reference sequence). This CDR3 comprises 14 residues. The CDR3 sequence is CASSLTSGWDEQYF. The DNA of the CDR3 is TGTGCCAGCAGTTTAACTAGCGGATGGGACGAGCAGTACTTC.

The V and J genes are TRBV27 and TRBJ1-2, with D possibly TRBD1 on 6 matching bases. The CDR3 is 12 amino acids. CDR1 and CDR2 from the germline V gene are MNHEY and SMNVEV (reference sequence). V lost 6 bases and J lost 5, with 10 bases in between. This CDR3 is CASRQGSYGYTF. The CDR3 nucleotides read TGTGCCAGCAGACAGGGCTCATATGGCTACACCTTC.

This rearrangement joins TRBV2 to TRBJ1-6; tentatively, D is TRBD1 (5 bases). CDR3 length: 13 residues. Germline V gene sequence: CDR1 SNHLY, CDR2 FYNNEI. With 3 bases removed from V and 7 bases from J, the gap between germline ends came to 7 bases. The DNA of the CDR3 is TGTGCCAGCAGTGAGCCAGGGAATTCACCCCTCCACTTT. This gives the protein CASSEPGNSPLHF.

This clone was seen a few times. This sequence joins TRBV12-5 and TRBJ2-7; TRBD1 might be the D (6 bases). V was trimmed by 4 bases and J by 6 bases, leaving 16 bases between them. From germline, CDR1 is LGHNT and CDR2 FRNRAP. The CDR3 is 14 amino acids. The CDR3 sequence is CASGSRTARREQYF. The CDR3 nucleotides are TGTGCTAGTGGTTCTCGGACAGCTCGGCGCGAGCAGTACTTC.

V gene TRBV7-2 combines with J gene TRBJ2-5; 9 nucleotides line up with TRBD1. CDR3 length: 14 amino acids. V lost 8 bases and J lost 4; bases outside the gene matches: 8. Germline loops: CDR1 SGHTA, CDR2 FQGNSA. The CDR3, as DNA: TGTGCCAGCGCTCACACAGGGGGCGCAGAGACCCAGTACTTC. Amino acid sequence: CASAHTGGAETQYF.

This clone was counted only a few times. The V call is TRBV5-1, the J call TRBJ1-3; weak D call: TRBD1 (6 bases). This CDR3 is built from 16 residues. The germline V gene encodes CDR1 SGHRS and CDR2 YFSETQ. V was clipped by 1 base and J by 2 bases, with 13 bases between them. The CDR3 region is CASSLRAQGPGNTIYF. The CDR3 nucleotides read TGCGCCAGCAGCTTGAGGGCACAGGGACCTGGAAACACCATATATTTT. Variable domain in full (rest from reference TRBV5-1 and TRBJ1-3): KAGVTQTPRYLIKTRGQQVTLSCSPISGHRSVSWYQQTPGQGLQFLFEYFSETQRNKGNFPGRFSGRQFSNSRSEMNVSTLELGDSALYLCASSLRAQGPGNTIYFGEGSWLTVV.

The table lists this clone with a few counts. The rearrangement joins TRBV5-1 to TRBJ1-2; 8 nucleotides line up with TRBD1. Germline CDR1 reads SGHRS; CDR2 reads YFSETQ. The CDR3 is 16 residues long. V dropped 0 bases and J dropped 3; count of bases not matched to a gene: 7. In DNA, the CDR3 is TGCGCCAGCAGCTTGGGGGACAGGCAAGCGTACTATGGCTACACCTTC. This codes for CASSLGDRQAYYGYTF.

The chain carries TRBV29-1 and TRBJ2-7; 9 nucleotides match TRBD2. After removal of 3 bases from V and 2 bases from J, the junction contained 14 bases not matched to a gene. Germline assignment: CDR1 SQVTM and CDR2 ANQGSEA. The CDR3 is made up of 17 amino acids. DNA of the CDR3: TGCAGCGTTGATAAGGGCAGCGGGGGGTTCGGAACCTACGAGCAGTACTTC. Translated: CSVDKGSGGFGTYEQYF.

The chain couples TRBV27 to TRBJ2-1; tentative D call: TRBD2 (6 bases). The germline CDR1 and CDR2 sequences are MNHEY and SMNVEV (reference sequence). The CDR3 contains 16 residues. V was cut by 1 base and J by 11 bases, with 21 bases left in between. CDR3 in DNA: TGTGCCAGCAGTTTATACGCTCTATCTAGCGCGACAAAGCAGTTCTTC. It encodes CASSLYALSSATKQFF.

This clone was counted once. This chain connects TRBV5-1 to TRBJ2-2, with 8 bases lining up with TRBD1. The CDR3 sequence is 14 residues long. V was pared by 7 bases and J by 5 bases, with 7 bases of the junction left unmatched. Germline V gene data show CDR1 as SGHRS and CDR2 as YFSETQ. CDR3 loop: CASLDRAGTGELFF. The CDR3 DNA is TGCGCCAGCCTGGACAGGGCGGGGACCGGGGAGCTGTTTTTT.

V gene TRBV13 combines with J gene TRBJ1-4; D is possibly TRBD1 (5 bases). Germline V lookup: CDR1 PRHDT, CDR2 FYEKMQ (reference sequence). Trimming pared 2 bases from V and 10 bases from J, leaving 14 bases between. The length of the CDR3 is 14 residues. The CDR3 loop reads CASSLQGLRGKLFF. For the CDR3, the DNA is TGTGCCAGCAGCTTACAGGGCTTAAGGGGAAAACTGTTTTTT.

This rearrangement joins TRBV7-9 to TRBJ2-3, with TRBD2 matching over 10 bases. This CDR3 has 15 residues. Germline trimming cut 5 bases from V and 1 base from J; bases unmatched to any gene: 3. From germline, CDR1 is SEHNR and CDR2 FQNEAQ (reference sequence). The CDR3 DNA is TGTGCCAGCAGCACCAGCGGGGGGGGCACAGATACGCAGTATTTT. Its translation: CASSTSGGGTDTQYF.

This sequence joins TRBV19 and TRBJ2-2; 10 nucleotides match TRBD2. After removal of 4 bases from V and 5 bases from J, the junction contained 4 bases not matched to a gene. Germline V gives CDR1 LNHDA, CDR2 SQIVND (reference sequence). This CDR3 comprises 15 residues. CDR3 sequence: CASSTGLAATGELFF. CDR3 nucleotides: TGTGCCAGTAGTACCGGACTAGCGGCAACCGGGGAGCTGTTTTTT. Filled out from reference TRBV19 and TRBJ2-2, the complete variable domain reads DGGITQSPKYLFRKEGQNVTLSCEQNLNHDAMYWYRQDPGQGLRLIYYSQIVNDFQKGDIAEGYSVSREKKESFPLTVTSAQKNPTAFYLCASSTGLAATGELFFGEGSRLTVL.

This clone was detected only a few times. V and J are TRBV28 and TRBJ1-6; D perhaps matches TRBD1 (5 bases). Between the trimmed V and J ends, which lost 8 bases and 9 bases, there was a span of 17 bases. The CDR3 length is 14 residues. CDR1 and CDR2 from the germline V gene are MDHEN and SYDVKM. In DNA form, the CDR3 reads TGTGCCAGCTCAACCTGGGGGGGAGGTTCACCCCTCCACTTT. Translated: CASSTWGGGSPLHF.

The gene calls are TRBV2 and TRBJ2-7, with a tentative D call TRBD1 (6 bases). With 7 bases removed from V and 1 base from J, the gap between germline ends came to 14 bases. The CDR3 covers 14 residues. Germline CDR1 reads SNHLY; CDR2 reads FYNNEI. The CDR3 sequence is CASKDWDKSYEQYF. CDR3 DNA sequence: TGTGCCAGCAAAGATTGGGACAAATCCTACGAGCAGTACTTC.

This rearrangement joins TRBV9 to TRBJ2-2; D might be TRBD1 (8 bases). The CDR3 spans 19 residues. V lost 4 bases to trimming and J lost 7 bases, with 29 bases between them. CDR1 and CDR2 from the germline V gene are SGDLS and YYNGEE. CDR3 in DNA: TGTGCCAGCAGCCCTAGCGGCGAACCAGGGGGCGCAGAAATCGGGGAGCTGTTTTTT. Translating it yields CASSPSGEPGGAEIGELFF. The whole variable domain, filled in from reference TRBV9 and TRBJ2-2, reads DSGVTQTPKHLITATGQRVTLRCSPRSGDLSVYWYQQSLDQGLQFLIQYYNGEERAKGNILERFSAQQFPDLHSELNLSSLELGDSALYFCASSPSGEPGGAEIGELFFGEGSRLTVL.

The chain employs TRBV6-1 and TRBJ2-1; D is uncertain. The CDR3 consists of 14 residues. CDR1 and CDR2 (germline): MNHNS, SASEGT. V lost 1 base, J lost 2 bases, and 6 bases lay in between. The CDR3 sequence: CASSEVPAYNEQFF. In DNA, the CDR3 is TGTGCCAGCAGTGAAGTCCCGGCCTACAATGAGCAGTTCTTC.

This clone turned up a few times. This rearrangement joins TRBV21-1 to TRBJ2-7; TRBD1, the table's D call, lacks a check against the DNA. TRBV21-1 is recorded as a pseudogene. The CDR3 is 18 residues long. The CDR3 DNA reads TGTGCCAGCAGCAAAAGGTTCCGGGACAGGGGTCCGGTCTACGAGCAGTACTTC. This gives the protein CASSKRFRDRGPVYEQYF.